These 8 T cell receptor beta chains were all obtained from the same sample, sequenced in a study of blood T cell repertoires in COVID-19. The table came from immunoSEQ multiplex PCR; TCRdb's copy has only in-frame clones and leaves some out. Here the sample spans about 150,000 clones, 88% being singletons. Sequences were obtained from peripheral blood. The receptors originated from a man between 50 and 59 years old who had recovered from COVID-19.

The chain combines TRBV9 with TRBJ1-1; D is possibly TRBD1 (5 bases). This CDR3 has 14 amino acids. Germline V gene data show CDR1 as SGDLS and CDR2 as YYNGEE. The V and J ends lost 2 bases and 1 base respectively, with 9 bases between them. The CDR3 DNA reads as TGTGCCAGCAGCGTCCAAGACAGGAACACTGAAGCTTTCTTT. This codes for CASSVQDRNTEAFF.

This clone was seen a few times. The rearrangement uses TRBV4-3 and TRBJ2-3, with 9 bases matching TRBD2. The length of the CDR3 is 17 residues. From germline, CDR1 is LGHNA and CDR2 YSLEER. V gave up 0 bases and J gave up 6 bases; unmatched junction bases: 10. This CDR3 reads CASSQESAGGHGDTQYF. CDR3 bases: TGCGCCAGCAGCCAAGAGTCCGCGGGGGGGCACGGGGATACGCAGTATTTT.

The genes are TRBV2 and TRBJ2-7; D might be TRBD2 (6 bases). Germline V lookup: CDR1 SNHLY, CDR2 FYNNEI. V gave up 10 bases and J gave up 4 bases, with 23 bases separating them. The length of the CDR3 is 15 residues. CDR3 bases: TGTGCCACCTCGGGTAACCCGGGACTTAGTTACGAGCAGTACTTC. It encodes CATSGNPGLSYEQYF.

The rearrangement joins TRBV5-8 to TRBJ1-3; possible D gene TRBD1, 6 bases. V was clipped by 2 bases and J by 4 bases, with 13 bases between them. CDR3 length: 15 residues. Germline V CDR1 and CDR2: SGHTS, YDEGEE. The CDR3 reads CASSFRGMPGNTIYF. The CDR3, as DNA: TGTGCCAGCAGCTTCAGGGGTATGCCCGGAAACACCATATATTTT.

This chain uses TRBV19 with TRBJ1-1, with D tentatively TRBD1 (5 bases). The CDR3 has 14 amino acids. In germline, CDR1 is LNHDA, CDR2 SQIVND (reference sequence). Trimming left V 0 bases short and J 4 bases short, with 9 bases between. This chain's CDR3 is CASSIDRDGTEAFF. The CDR3 nucleotides are TGTGCCAGTAGTATAGACAGGGATGGCACTGAAGCTTTCTTT. Supplemented by reference TRBV19 and TRBJ1-1, the full variable domain reads DGGITQSPKYLFRKEGQNVTLSCEQNLNHDAMYWYRQDPGQGLRLIYYSQIVNDFQKGDIAEGYSVSREKKESFPLTVTSAQKNPTAFYLCASSIDRDGTEAFFGQGTRLTVV.

The CDR3 is CASSQDPLAGVSNEQFF. The CDR3 nucleotides are TGTGCCAGCAGCCAAGACCCCCTAGCGGGAGTCTCCAATGAGCAGTTCTTC. The chain joins TRBV3-1 (or the pseudogene TRBV3-2) to TRBJ2-1; 10 bases fit TRBD2. CDR3 size: 17 residues. Trimming took 0 bases from V and 6 from J; bases not matched to a gene: 8. Germline assignment: CDR1 LGHDT and CDR2 YNNKEL (reference sequence).

This rearrangement joins TRBV3-1 (or the pseudogene TRBV3-2) to TRBJ2-3, with a tentative D call TRBD2 (5 bases). In germline, CDR1 is LGHDT, CDR2 YNNKEL (reference sequence). This CDR3 is 15 amino acids long. V gave up 2 bases and J gave up 0 bases, with 9 bases separating them. CDR3 residues: CASSQSGVSTDTQYF. In nucleotides, the CDR3 is TGTGCCAGCAGCCAAAGCGGAGTAAGCACAGATACGCAGTATTTT.

Turning to this clone: One end of the junction does not line up with germline, which may come from a read error. This sequence joins TRBV6-2 or TRBV6-3 and TRBJ2-4; 8 nucleotides line up with TRBD2. The CDR3 length is 16 residues. Germline CDR1 is MNHEY and CDR2 is SVGEGT. DNA of the CDR3: TGTGCCAGCAGTTACTCGGGAGGACTAGCCAAAAATATTCAGTACTTC. Residues: CASSYSGGLAKNIQYF.